This TCR beta chain was found in a study of blood T cell repertoires in COVID-19. Profiling relied on immunoSEQ multiplex PCR, and the TCRdb table lists in-frame clones only, not all of them. The sample shows under 200,000 clones, roughly 80% of them seen only once. Self-reported history from a screening survey and questionnaire set each donor's cohort. The germline CDR1 and CDR2 sequences are MNHEY and SVGAGI. Trimming stripped 9 bases from V and 0 bases from J, with 10 bases between. This CDR3 region has 13 residues. Sample: PBMCs or T cells enriched from blood (not recorded which). The chain joins TRBV6-5 to TRBJ2-3, with no clear D. The receptor was isolated from a man in his fifties who had recovered from COVID-19. The CDR3 DNA reads TGTGCCAGTCGGGTCGGGAGCACAGATACGCAGTATTTT. Protein product: CASRVGSTDTQYF.